This T cell receptor (beta chain) stems from a study of T-cell reconstitution after alpha-beta-depleted transplantation in children (dated by TCRdb to about 2016). In the study overall: The study quantitatively tracked T-cell immune reconstitution after TCRalphabeta/CD19-depleted allogeneic hematopoietic cell transplantation in children using TCR repertoire profiling. Summary of the overall study and its limitations: Over the following months the frequencies of hyperexpanded clones went down, and after one year T-cell counts and TCRbeta diversity were mostly credited to newly produced T cells. In some patients, the high TCRbeta diversity seen at day 60 was put down to recipient T cells and intrathymic progenitors that had survived conditioning. The apparently early alphabetaT-cell count recovery about two months after transplant was reportedly dependent on only several hundred rapidly expanded clones derived from non-depleted graft cells.

What the treatment or condition label conveys for this sample: allogeneic hematopoietic cell transplantation with graft depleted of TCRalphabeta T cells and CD19 B cells. The children who served as transplant recipients had been given grafts of TCRalphabeta/CD19-depleted allogeneic hematopoietic cells. This clonotype was picked up many times. The antigen it recognizes is unknown. No base qualities exist here, and no much larger clone lies one base off it. The library was prepared using PCR. Data came from an Illumina HiSeq 2500. To normalize quantification of the TCRbeta repertoire, the TCR libraries were built with molecular barcoding that relied on unique molecular identifiers. TCRdb ran its own pipeline on the public reads, namely fastp trimming at Q25 and MiXCR clone calling, and kept in-frame beta chains. For every CDR3 protein sequence, its rows merge into one entry that carries the most common genes and DNA. The sample table records 210,000 or so distinct CDR3 sequences; roughly 11% of these occur just once. The ten most abundant clones make up about 28% of the sample.

CDR1 LGHDT and CDR2 YNNKEL were looked up in the germline V gene (reference sequence). The CDR3 numbers 15 residues from cysteine through phenylalanine. Left in the record is the CDR3 DNA by itself, 45 bases read in frame from the first base. V is trimmed back by 4 bases and J by 3 bases, and the junction contains 5 bases that no gene match accounts for. This sequence was found in a child under two years old with acute myeloid leukemia, due to receive a stem cell transplant. The sample consisted of PBMCs, taken before TCRalphabeta/CD19-depleted stem cell transplant. The chain was built from TRBV3-1 and TRBJ2-7; 11 central bases correspond to TRBD2. The CDR3 here reads CASSPPGLADYEQYF. Here is the DNA: TGTGCCAGCAGCCCACCGGGACTAGCGGACTACGAGCAGTACTTC.